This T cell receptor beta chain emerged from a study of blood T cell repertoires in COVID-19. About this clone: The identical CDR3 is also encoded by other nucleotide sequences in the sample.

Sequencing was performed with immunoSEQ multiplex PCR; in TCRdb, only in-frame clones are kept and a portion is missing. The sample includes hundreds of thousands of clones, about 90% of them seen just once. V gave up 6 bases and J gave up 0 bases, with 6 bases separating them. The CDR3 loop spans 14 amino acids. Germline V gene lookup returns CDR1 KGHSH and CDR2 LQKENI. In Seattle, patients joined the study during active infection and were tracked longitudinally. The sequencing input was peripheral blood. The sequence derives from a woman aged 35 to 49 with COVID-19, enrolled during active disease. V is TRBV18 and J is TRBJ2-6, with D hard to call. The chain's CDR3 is CASSPSSGANVLTF. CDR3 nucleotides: TGTGCCAGCTCTCCCAGCTCTGGGGCCAACGTCCTGACTTTC.